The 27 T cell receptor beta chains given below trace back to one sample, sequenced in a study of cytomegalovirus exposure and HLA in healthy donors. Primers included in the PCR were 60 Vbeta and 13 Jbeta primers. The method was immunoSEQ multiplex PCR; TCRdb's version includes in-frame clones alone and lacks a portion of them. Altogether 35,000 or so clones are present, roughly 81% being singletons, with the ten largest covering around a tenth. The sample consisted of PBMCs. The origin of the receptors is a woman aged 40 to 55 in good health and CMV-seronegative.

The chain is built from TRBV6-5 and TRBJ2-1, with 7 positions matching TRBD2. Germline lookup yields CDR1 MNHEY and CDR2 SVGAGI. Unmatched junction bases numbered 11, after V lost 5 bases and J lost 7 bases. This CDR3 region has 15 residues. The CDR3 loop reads CASSPSGALVNEQFF. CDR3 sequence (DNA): TGTGCCAGCAGTCCCAGCGGGGCCTTGGTGAATGAGCAGTTCTTC.

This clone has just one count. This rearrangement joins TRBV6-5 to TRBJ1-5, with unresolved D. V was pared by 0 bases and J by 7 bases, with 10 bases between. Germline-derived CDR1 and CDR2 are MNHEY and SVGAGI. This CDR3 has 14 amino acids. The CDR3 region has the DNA TGTGCCAGCAGTTACTCCCAGCGAGGGCAGCCCCAGCATTTT. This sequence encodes CASSYSQRGQPQHF.

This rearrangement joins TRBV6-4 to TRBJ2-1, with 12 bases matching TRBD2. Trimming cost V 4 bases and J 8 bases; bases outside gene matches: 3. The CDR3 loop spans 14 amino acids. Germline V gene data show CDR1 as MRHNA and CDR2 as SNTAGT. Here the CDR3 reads CASSASGGADEQFF. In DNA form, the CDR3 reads TGTGCCAGCAGTGCTAGCGGGGGGGCGGATGAGCAGTTCTTC.

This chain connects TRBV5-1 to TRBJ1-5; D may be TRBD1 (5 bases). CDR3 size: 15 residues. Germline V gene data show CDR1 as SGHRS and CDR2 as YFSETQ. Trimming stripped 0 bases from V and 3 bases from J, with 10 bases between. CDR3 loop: CASSLDGGTNQPQHF. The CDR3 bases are TGCGCCAGCAGCTTGGACGGGGGAACCAATCAGCCCCAGCATTTT.

CDR3 region: CSVEIRGGRGTDTQYF. The CDR3 DNA sequence: TGCAGCGTTGAAATTAGGGGGGGCCGGGGCACAGATACGCAGTATTTT. The chain carries TRBV29-1 and TRBJ2-3; weak D call: TRBD2 (7 bases). CDR1 SQVTM and CDR2 ANQGSEA come from the germline V gene. The ends were cut back, 2 bases at V and 1 base at J, with 16 bases in the middle. The CDR3 totals 16 residues.

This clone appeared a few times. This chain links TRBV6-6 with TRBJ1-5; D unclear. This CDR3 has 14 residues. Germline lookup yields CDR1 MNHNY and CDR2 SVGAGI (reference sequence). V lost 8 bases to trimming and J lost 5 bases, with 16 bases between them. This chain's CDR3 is CASSKDGRDQPQHF. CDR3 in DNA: TGTGCCAGCTCCAAGGACGGGCGGGATCAGCCCCAGCATTTT.

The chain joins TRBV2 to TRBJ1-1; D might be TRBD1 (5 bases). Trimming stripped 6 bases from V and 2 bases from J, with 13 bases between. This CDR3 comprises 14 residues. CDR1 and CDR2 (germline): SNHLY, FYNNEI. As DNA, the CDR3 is TGTGCCAGCAGGGGCCTCGGGGGAAACACTGAAGCTTTCTTT. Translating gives CASRGLGGNTEAFF.

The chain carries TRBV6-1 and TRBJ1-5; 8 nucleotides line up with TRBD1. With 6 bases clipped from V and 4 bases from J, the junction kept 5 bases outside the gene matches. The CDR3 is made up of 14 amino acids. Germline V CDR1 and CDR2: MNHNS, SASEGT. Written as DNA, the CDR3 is TGTGCCAGCAGCCTTCAGGGGGCGAATCAGCCCCAGCATTTT. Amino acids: CASSLQGANQPQHF.

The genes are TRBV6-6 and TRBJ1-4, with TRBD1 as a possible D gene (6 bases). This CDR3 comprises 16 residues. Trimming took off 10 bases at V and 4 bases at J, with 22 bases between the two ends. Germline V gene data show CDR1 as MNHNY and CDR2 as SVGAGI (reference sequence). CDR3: CATGAPLGELNEKLFF. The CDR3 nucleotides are TGTGCCACAGGGGCCCCCCTGGGGGAGCTTAATGAAAAACTGTTTTTT.

Written as DNA, the CDR3 is TGTGCCAGCAGCCCGGGTAGCGGAGAGACCCAGTACTTC. Protein: CASSPGSGETQYF. The chain combines TRBV7-3 with TRBJ2-5; tentatively, D is TRBD2 (6 bases). V lost 5 bases to trimming and J lost 4 bases, with 11 bases between them. CDR3 length equals 13 residues. Germline V gene sequence: CDR1 SGHTA, CDR2 FQGTGA.

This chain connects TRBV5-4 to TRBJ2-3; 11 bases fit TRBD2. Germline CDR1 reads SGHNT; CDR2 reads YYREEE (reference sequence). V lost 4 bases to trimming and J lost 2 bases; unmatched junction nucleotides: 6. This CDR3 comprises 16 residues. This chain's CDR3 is CASSTPSGGHTDTQYF. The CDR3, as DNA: TGTGCCAGCAGCACCCCTAGCGGGGGGCACACAGATACGCAGTATTTT.

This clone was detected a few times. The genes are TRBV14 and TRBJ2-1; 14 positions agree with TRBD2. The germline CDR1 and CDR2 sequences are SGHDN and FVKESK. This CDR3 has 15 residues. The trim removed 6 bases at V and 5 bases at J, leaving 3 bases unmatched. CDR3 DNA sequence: TGTGCCAGCAGTGGACTAGCGGGGGGAAACAATGAGCAGTTCTTC. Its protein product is CASSGLAGGNNEQFF.

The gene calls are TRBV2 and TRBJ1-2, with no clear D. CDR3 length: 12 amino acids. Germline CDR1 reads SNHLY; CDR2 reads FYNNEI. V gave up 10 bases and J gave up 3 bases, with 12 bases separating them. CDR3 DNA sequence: TGTGCCACCGGAGTCTGGGACTATGGCTACACCTTC. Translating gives CATGVWDYGYTF.

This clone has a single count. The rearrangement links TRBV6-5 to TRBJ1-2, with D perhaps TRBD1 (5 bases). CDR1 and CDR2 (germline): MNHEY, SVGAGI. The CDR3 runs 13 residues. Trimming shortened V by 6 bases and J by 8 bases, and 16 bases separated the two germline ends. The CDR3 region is CASSYRPRVGYTF. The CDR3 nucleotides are TGTGCCAGCAGCTACCGGCCCAGGGTAGGCTACACCTTC.

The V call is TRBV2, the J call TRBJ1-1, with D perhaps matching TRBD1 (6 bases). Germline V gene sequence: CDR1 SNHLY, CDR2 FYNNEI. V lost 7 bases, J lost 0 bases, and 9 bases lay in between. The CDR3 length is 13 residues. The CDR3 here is CASTGVVNTEAFF. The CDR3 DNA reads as TGTGCCAGCACAGGGGTGGTGAACACTGAAGCTTTCTTT.

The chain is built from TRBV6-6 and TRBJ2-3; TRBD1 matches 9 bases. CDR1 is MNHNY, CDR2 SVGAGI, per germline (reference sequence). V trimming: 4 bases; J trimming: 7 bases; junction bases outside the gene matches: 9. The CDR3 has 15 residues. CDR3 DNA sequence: TGTGCCAGCAGTTCGGACAGGGGAGGGCGAAATACGCAGTATTTT. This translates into CASSSDRGGRNTQYF.

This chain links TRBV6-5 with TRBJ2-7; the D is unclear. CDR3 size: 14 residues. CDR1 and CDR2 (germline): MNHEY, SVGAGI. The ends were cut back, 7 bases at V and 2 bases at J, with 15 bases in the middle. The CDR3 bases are TGTGCCAGCAAAGAGCAGGCCCAAACCTACGAGCAGTACTTC. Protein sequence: CASKEQAQTYEQYF.

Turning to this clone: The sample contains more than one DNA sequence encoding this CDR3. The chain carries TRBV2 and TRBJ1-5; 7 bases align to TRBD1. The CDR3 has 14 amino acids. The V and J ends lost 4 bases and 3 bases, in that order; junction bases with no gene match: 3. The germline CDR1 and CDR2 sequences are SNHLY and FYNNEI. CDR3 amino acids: CASSGQGLNQPQHF. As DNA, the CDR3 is TGTGCCAGCAGTGGACAGGGCCTCAATCAGCCCCAGCATTTT.

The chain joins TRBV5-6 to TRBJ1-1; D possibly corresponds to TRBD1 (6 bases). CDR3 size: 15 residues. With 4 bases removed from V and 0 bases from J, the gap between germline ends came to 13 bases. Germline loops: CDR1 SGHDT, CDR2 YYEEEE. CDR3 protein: CASSPGQRMNTEAFF. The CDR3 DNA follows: TGTGCCAGCAGCCCAGGACAGCGAATGAACACTGAAGCTTTCTTT.

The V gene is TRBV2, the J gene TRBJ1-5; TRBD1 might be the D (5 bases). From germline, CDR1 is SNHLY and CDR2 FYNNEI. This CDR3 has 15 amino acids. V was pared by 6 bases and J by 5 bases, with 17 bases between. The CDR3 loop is CASRAFLGRDQPQHF. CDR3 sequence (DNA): TGTGCCAGCAGGGCCTTTTTGGGGCGCGATCAGCCCCAGCATTTT.

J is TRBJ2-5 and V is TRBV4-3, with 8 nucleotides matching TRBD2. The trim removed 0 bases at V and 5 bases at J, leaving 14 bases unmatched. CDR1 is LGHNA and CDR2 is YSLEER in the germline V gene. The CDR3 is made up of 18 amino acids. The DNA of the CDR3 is TGCGCCAGCAGCCAAGATTGGGGACTAGTTACAGGGCACGAGACCCAGTACTTC. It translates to CASSQDWGLVTGHETQYF.

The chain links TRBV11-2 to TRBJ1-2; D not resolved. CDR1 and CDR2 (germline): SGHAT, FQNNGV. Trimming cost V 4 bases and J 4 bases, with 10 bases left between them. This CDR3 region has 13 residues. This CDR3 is CASSSRLSYGYTF. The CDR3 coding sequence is TGTGCCAGCAGCTCCCGACTGAGCTATGGCTACACCTTC.

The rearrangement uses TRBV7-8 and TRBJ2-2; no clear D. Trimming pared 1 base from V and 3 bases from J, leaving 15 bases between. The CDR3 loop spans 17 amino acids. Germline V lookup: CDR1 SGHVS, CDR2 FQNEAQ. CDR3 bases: TGTGCCAGCAGCTTAGGGCCCCAGTCGATCTACACCGGGGAGCTGTTTTTT. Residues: CASSLGPQSIYTGELFF. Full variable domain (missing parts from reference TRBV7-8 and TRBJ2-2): GAGVSQSPRYKVAKRGQDVALRCDPISGHVSLFWYQQALGQGPEFLTYFQNEAQLDKSGLPSDRFFAERPEGSVSTLKIQRTQQEDSAVYLCASSLGPQSIYTGELFFGEGSRLTVL.

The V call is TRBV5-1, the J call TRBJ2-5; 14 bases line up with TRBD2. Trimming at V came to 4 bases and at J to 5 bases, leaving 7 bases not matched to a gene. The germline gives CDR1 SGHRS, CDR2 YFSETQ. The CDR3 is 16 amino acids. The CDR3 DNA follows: TGCGCCAGCAGCCCCGGACTAGCGGGGGGCGGGGAGACCCAGTACTTC. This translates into CASSPGLAGGGETQYF. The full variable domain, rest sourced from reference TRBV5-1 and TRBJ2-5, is KAGVTQTPRYLIKTRGQQVTLSCSPISGHRSVSWYQQTPGQGLQFLFEYFSETQRNKGNFPGRFSGRQFSNSRSEMNVSTLELGDSALYLCASSPGLAGGGETQYFGPGTRLLVL.

CDR3 amino acids: CASSELSQIRGQGRAFF. The DNA for the CDR3 is TGTGCCAGCAGTGAATTATCCCAGATAAGGGGCCAGGGAAGAGCTTTCTTT. V and J are TRBV7-2 and TRBJ1-1; D might be TRBD1 (5 bases). CDR1 is SGHTA, CDR2 FQGNSA, per germline. The CDR3 has 17 residues. V gave up 6 bases and J gave up 10 bases, with 30 bases separating them. Variable domain in full (rest from reference TRBV7-2 and TRBJ1-1): GAGVSQSPSNKVTEKGKDVELRCDPISGHTALYWYRQSLGQGLEFLIYFQGNSAPDKSGLPSDRFSAERTGGSVSTLTIQRTQQEDSAVYLCASSELSQIRGQGRAFFGQGTRLTVV.

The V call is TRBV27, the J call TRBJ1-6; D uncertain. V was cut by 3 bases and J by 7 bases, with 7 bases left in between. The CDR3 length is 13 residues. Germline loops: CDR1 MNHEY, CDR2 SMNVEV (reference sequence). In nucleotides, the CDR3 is TGTGCCAGCAGTTTGGGGAGAAATTCACCCCTCCACTTT. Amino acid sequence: CASSLGRNSPLHF.

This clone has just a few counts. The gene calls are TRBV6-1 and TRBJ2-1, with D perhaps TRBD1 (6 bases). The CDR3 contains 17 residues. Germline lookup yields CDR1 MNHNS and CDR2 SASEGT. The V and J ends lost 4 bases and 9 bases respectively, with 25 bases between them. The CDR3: CASSVNIGYREQVEQFF. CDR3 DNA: TGTGCCAGCAGTGTGAATATAGGTTACAGGGAGCAAGTTGAGCAGTTCTTC.